Below, 20 T cell receptor beta chains from the same sample are listed, as sequenced in a study of blood T cell repertoires in COVID-19. The assay was immunoSEQ multiplex PCR, and TCRdb's table has in-frame clones only and misses some. This sample yields over 85,000 clones, of which over 75% are seen a single time; 16% belongs to the top ten. Sequenced input: peripheral blood. Source of these receptors: a woman aged 80 or over with active or convalescent COVID-19.

The V gene is TRBV2, the J gene TRBJ1-1; no clear D gene. Trimming shortened V by 6 bases and J by 0 bases, and 14 bases separated the two germline ends. This CDR3 comprises 15 residues. Germline V gene lookup returns CDR1 SNHLY and CDR2 FYNNEI. CDR3 amino acids: CASSPRGAMNTEAFF. DNA for the CDR3: TGTGCCAGCAGCCCGCGGGGAGCTATGAACACTGAAGCTTTCTTT.

This chain links TRBV7-8 with TRBJ2-7; 9 nucleotides match TRBD1. V shed 2 bases, J shed 7 bases, and the junction held 9 bases outside the gene matches. CDR1 and CDR2 (germline): SGHVS, FQNEAQ. CDR3 length equals 15 residues. CDR3 sequence: CASSLWGQGLWEQYF. The CDR3, as DNA: TGTGCCAGCAGCTTATGGGGACAGGGACTGTGGGAGCAGTACTTC.

This clone was seen a single time. V gene TRBV3-1 (or the pseudogene TRBV3-2) combines with J gene TRBJ2-2; perhaps TRBD2 as D (6 bases). CDR1 and CDR2 (germline): LGHDT, YNNKEL (reference sequence). CDR3 length: 14 residues. The V end was cut by 1 base, the J end by 7 bases, with 10 bases between. CDR3 region: CASSQGTNNGELFF. The CDR3 DNA follows: TGTGCCAGCAGCCAAGGGACTAATAACGGGGAGCTGTTTTTT.

This chain's CDR3 is CASSRGYQPQHF. DNA for the CDR3: TGTGCCAGTAGTCGCGGGTATCAGCCCCAGCATTTT. V usage is TRBV19 and J usage is TRBJ1-5; D is unclear. The CDR3 length is 12 residues. Looked up from germline, CDR1 is LNHDA and CDR2 is SQIVND (reference sequence). Trimming pared 5 bases from V and 5 bases from J, leaving 7 bases between.

The CDR3 DNA follows: TGTGCCAGCAGTTTCCCCTTGCACAGCAACACAGATACGCAGTATTTT. This gives the protein CASSFPLHSNTDTQYF. This rearrangement joins TRBV28 to TRBJ2-3; D not certain. The ends were cut back, 3 bases at V and 2 bases at J, with 15 bases in the middle. The length of the CDR3 is 16 residues. The germline V gene encodes CDR1 MDHEN and CDR2 SYDVKM.

The chain uses TRBV5-6 and TRBJ2-3; 12 positions agree with TRBD1. The CDR3 totals 16 residues. V was pared by 2 bases and J by 6 bases, with 7 bases of the junction left unmatched. Per the germline V gene, CDR1 is SGHDT and CDR2 is YYEEEE. The CDR3 nucleotides read TGTGCCAGCAGCTTCCCCGGGACAGGGGGCGTTGATACGCAGTATTTT. Translated: CASSFPGTGGVDTQYF.

V and J are TRBV11-2 and TRBJ2-7; weak D call: TRBD2 (6 bases). Between the trimmed V and J ends, which lost 1 base and 3 bases, there was a span of 13 bases. This CDR3 has 15 amino acids. CDR1 and CDR2 from the germline V gene are SGHAT and FQNNGV. The CDR3: CASSLGVSAGYEQYF. As DNA, the CDR3 is TGTGCCAGCAGCTTAGGTGTCTCAGCGGGCTACGAGCAGTACTTC.

The CDR3 region is CASSLLPIGDTQYF. In nucleotides, the CDR3 is TGCGCCAGCAGCTTGCTGCCGATCGGGGATACGCAGTATTTT. The rearrangement joins TRBV5-1 to TRBJ2-3; D remains ambiguous. Germline CDR1 SGHRS, CDR2 YFSETQ. CDR3 length: 14 amino acids. V was cut by 1 base and J by 6 bases, with 12 bases left in between.

This clone occurred once. The chain combines TRBV29-1 with TRBJ1-1; D is possibly TRBD1 (5 bases). V lost 7 bases and J lost 1, with 10 bases in between. CDR1 and CDR2 (germline): SQVTM, ANQGSEA. This CDR3 is 12 amino acids long. CDR3 region: CSASDRNTEAFF. CDR3 nucleotides: TGCAGCGCCTCCGACAGGAACACTGAAGCTTTCTTT.

The J gene is TRBJ2-7, the V gene TRBV21-1; the table's D call, TRBD2, has no DNA check behind it. TRBV21-1 is assigned pseudogene status. CDR3 length: 24 residues. Here the CDR3 DNA reads TGTGCCAGCAGCAAAGACTTGGGGCTAGCGGGAGTTTGGGAGGACGGTCGCCGCTCCTACGAGCAGTACTTC. Protein product: CASSKDLGLAGVWEDGRRSYEQYF.

The J gene is TRBJ2-1, the V gene TRBV4-2; TRBD2 matches at 7 bases. Trimming at V came to 0 bases and at J to 4 bases, leaving 9 bases not matched to a gene. The CDR3 totals 17 residues. CDR1 is LGHNA and CDR2 is YNFKEQ in the germline V gene. CDR3 sequence (DNA): TGTGCCAGCAGCCAAGATTTGGCTAGCGGACGTTACAATGAGCAGTTCTTC. This sequence encodes CASSQDLASGRYNEQFF.

This sequence joins TRBV28 and TRBJ1-4, with no clear D. The CDR3 is 12 residues long. V lost 2 bases to trimming and J lost 8 bases, with 6 bases between them. Per the germline V gene, CDR1 is MDHEN and CDR2 is SYDVKM. The CDR3 DNA follows: TGTGCCAGCAGTTTAGGAGGCGAAAAACTGTTTTTT. Translated: CASSLGGEKLFF.

The rearrangement uses TRBV18 and TRBJ1-2, with a possible D match to TRBD1 (6 bases). The CDR3 loop spans 13 amino acids. The V gene's germline CDR1 is KGHSH and CDR2 LQKENI. Trimming stripped 3 bases from V and 8 bases from J, with 13 bases between. The CDR3 nucleotides read TGTGCCAGCTCACCTTCGGACAGTAGAGGCTACACCTTC. Protein sequence: CASSPSDSRGYTF.

This chain connects TRBV3-1 (or the pseudogene TRBV3-2) to TRBJ2-1, with TRBD2 identical over 8 bases. J gave up 11 bases and V 0 bases, and 9 bases lay outside the gene matches. The CDR3 has 15 amino acids. The germline V gene has CDR1 LGHDT and CDR2 YNNKEL (reference sequence). This chain's CDR3 is CASSQDSGRTGKQFF. CDR3 in DNA: TGTGCCAGCAGCCAAGACAGCGGGAGAACGGGGAAGCAGTTCTTC.

The chain links TRBV7-9 to TRBJ2-5, with 7 bases fitting TRBD1. The germline gives CDR1 SEHNR, CDR2 FQNEAQ (reference sequence). The CDR3 loop spans 16 amino acids. V trimming: 0 bases; J trimming: 5 bases; junction bases outside the gene matches: 9. CDR3 bases: TGTGCCAGCAGCTTAGCTGACAGGGTATCGCCGGAGACCCAGTACTTC. Amino acids: CASSLADRVSPETQYF.

The chain is built from TRBV5-1 and TRBJ2-3, with D tentatively TRBD2 (6 bases). CDR1 SGHRS and CDR2 YFSETQ come from the germline V gene. The CDR3 has 18 residues. Trimming cost V 0 bases and J 6 bases, with 23 bases left between them. The DNA of the CDR3 is TGCGCCAGCAGCTTGGCGGTTCGGTCGGGACTTACGTCTGATACGCAGTATTTT. This encodes CASSLAVRSGLTSDTQYF.

This clone turned up a few times. V gene TRBV6-6 combines with J gene TRBJ2-2; D is possibly TRBD2 (6 bases). Trimming cost V 8 bases and J 7 bases, with 20 bases left between them. Looked up from germline, CDR1 is MNHNY and CDR2 is SVGAGI (reference sequence). The CDR3 is 15 residues long. Here the CDR3 reads CASALGGMGGGELFF. The CDR3 DNA reads as TGTGCCAGCGCCCTAGGCGGGATGGGCGGCGGGGAGCTGTTTTTT.

In this sample, this clone turned up a few times. CDR3 in amino acids: CASSDRVRLNTGELFF. CDR3 nucleotides: TGCGCCAGCAGTGATCGGGTCAGACTGAACACCGGGGAGCTGTTTTTT. This chain connects TRBV10-2 to TRBJ2-2; D not resolved. The germline V and J ends were trimmed by 3 bases and 1 base, with 12 bases remaining between them. This CDR3 is built from 16 residues. CDR1 WSHSY and CDR2 SAAADI come from the germline V gene.

The V call is TRBV2, the J call TRBJ1-1, with no clear D. The germline gives CDR1 SNHLY, CDR2 FYNNEI. V was pared by 7 bases and J by 11 bases, with 8 bases between. This CDR3 is built from 9 residues. CDR3 amino acids: CASMAGAFF. The CDR3 coding sequence is TGTGCCAGCATGGCGGGGGCTTTCTTT.

This chain connects TRBV18 to TRBJ2-5; tentatively, D is TRBD2 (6 bases). Trimming took 2 bases from V and 2 from J, leaving 6 bases between them. Germline V gives CDR1 KGHSH, CDR2 LQKENI. The CDR3 has 13 residues. The chain's CDR3 is CASSPGGQETQYF. Here the CDR3 DNA reads TGTGCCAGCTCACCAGGGGGGCAAGAGACCCAGTACTTC.